The 31 T cell receptor beta chains below were found in one sample sequenced in a study of T cell repertoires in cytomegalovirus infection. TCRdb reprocessed the reads with MiXCR, giving one entry per CDR3 protein. The top ten hold 27% of the sample, which has 150,000 to 200,000 distinct CDR3 sequences, around 14% seen once. Sequenced: PBMCs. Receptor source: a human donor in good health (CMV status not recorded). Some clones in this sample may be carry-over from other donors' samples.

This clonotype was seen at least ten times. J is TRBJ2-2 and V is TRBV7-2; D remains unclear. CDR1 SGHTA and CDR2 FQGNSA come from the germline V gene. Deletions cut 9 bases from V and 7 bases from J, with 9 bases between. This CDR3 has 11 residues. CDR3 sequence (DNA): TGTGCCAGAGTAGCTGGCGGGGAGCTGTTTTTT. This translates into CARVAGGELFF.

The gene calls are TRBV4-3 and TRBJ1-5; a possible D gene is TRBD1 (5 bases). Germline lookup yields CDR1 LGHNA and CDR2 YSLEER. Trimming took off 3 bases at V and 0 bases at J, with 12 bases between the two ends. There are 16 residues in the CDR3. Written as DNA, the CDR3 is TGCGCCAGCAGCCAGACCGCAGGGTATAGCAATCAGCCCCAGCATTTT. Residues: CASSQTAGYSNQPQHF.

This clonotype showed up many times. The V gene is TRBV7-2, the J gene TRBJ1-6; D perhaps matches TRBD1 (5 bases). The V end lost 1 base, the J end lost 4 bases, and 8 bases lay between the germline ends. CDR3 size: 15 residues. Germline loops: CDR1 SGHTA, CDR2 FQGNSA. The CDR3 spells CASSLGQGYNSPLHF. CDR3 bases: TGTGCCAGCAGCTTAGGGCAGGGTTATAATTCACCCCTCCACTTT.

This clonotype was detected a few times. The chain employs TRBV29-1 and TRBJ1-1; the match to TRBD1 covers 8 bases. This CDR3 region has 18 residues. Germline V CDR1 and CDR2: SQVTM, ANQGSEA. Unmatched junction bases numbered 15, after V lost 1 base and J lost 2 bases. CDR3 DNA: TGCAGCGTTGAAGGGACAGGGTCGAGTCGACTAAAAAACACTGAAGCTTTCTTT. It yields the protein CSVEGTGSSRLKNTEAFF.

J is TRBJ2-1 and V is TRBV5-1; TRBD2 matches 11 bases. The ends lost 7 bases at V and 2 bases at J; junction bases unmatched: 14. The CDR3 spans 18 residues. The germline V gene encodes CDR1 SGHRS and CDR2 YFSETQ. In nucleotides, the CDR3 is TGCGCCAGCGAAGTAAAGAGGTCTAGCGGGGGGACCTACAATGAGCAGTTCTTC. As protein: CASEVKRSSGGTYNEQFF. The whole variable domain, filled in from reference TRBV5-1 and TRBJ2-1, reads KAGVTQTPRYLIKTRGQQVTLSCSPISGHRSVSWYQQTPGQGLQFLFEYFSETQRNKGNFPGRFSGRQFSNSRSEMNVSTLELGDSALYLCASEVKRSSGGTYNEQFFGPGTRLTVL.

This clonotype showed up many times. The chain combines TRBV7-8 with TRBJ2-2; possible D gene TRBD2, 7 bases. In germline, CDR1 is SGHVS, CDR2 FQNEAQ. CDR3 size: 15 residues. Trimming pared 3 bases from V and 2 bases from J, leaving 10 bases between. The CDR3 loop is CASSFGGPNTGELFF. The CDR3 nucleotides are TGTGCCAGCAGCTTCGGGGGGCCCAACACCGGGGAGCTGTTTTTT.

This chain links TRBV7-6 with TRBJ1-1; D is undetermined. CDR3 size: 12 residues. V lost 5 bases and J lost 7, with 11 bases in between. CDR1 SGHVS and CDR2 FNYEAQ come from the germline V gene. CDR3 sequence (DNA): TGTGCCAGCAGCCGAGAGCAATTTGAAGCTTTCTTT. Protein product: CASSREQFEAFF. The whole variable domain, remainder taken from reference TRBV7-6 and TRBJ1-1, is GAGVSQSPRYKVTKRGQDVALRCDPISGHVSLYWYRQALGQGPEFLTYFNYEAQQDKSGLPNDRFSAERPEGSISTLTIQRTEQRDSAMYRCASSREQFEAFFGQGTRLTVV.

This clonotype was detected many times. The chain joins TRBV28 to TRBJ2-7, with D hard to call. This CDR3 comprises 16 residues. Trimming cost V 3 bases and J 6 bases, with 21 bases left between them. Germline CDR1 is MDHEN and CDR2 is SYDVKM. DNA of the CDR3: TGTGCCAGCAGTTTGTTGGTGAAAAAGGTAGAATTCGAGCAGTACTTC. Protein sequence: CASSLLVKKVEFEQYF.

This clonotype showed up many times. The CDR3: CASSLRGIDEQYF. DNA for the CDR3: TGTGCCAGCAGCCTAAGAGGAATCGACGAGCAGTACTTC. The chain couples TRBV14 to TRBJ2-7; no clear D. Trimming took 4 bases from V and 5 from J, leaving 12 bases between them. CDR1 and CDR2 from the germline V gene are SGHDN and FVKESK. CDR3 size: 13 residues.

This clonotype was recorded many times. This chain links TRBV7-9 with TRBJ2-5; no clear D gene. The CDR3 loop spans 15 amino acids. The V end lost 7 bases, the J end lost 3 bases, and 18 bases lay between the germline ends. The germline V gene has CDR1 SEHNR and CDR2 FQNEAQ (reference sequence). For the CDR3, the DNA is TGTGCCAGCATTTCCAGCCCTGGGGTGAAAGAGACCCAGTACTTC. It encodes CASISSPGVKETQYF.

This clonotype was counted many times. This chain uses TRBV28 with TRBJ2-1; TRBD1 might be the D (6 bases). V gave up 8 bases and J gave up 10 bases, with 12 bases separating them. The CDR3 has 11 amino acids. The germline gives CDR1 MDHEN, CDR2 SYDVKM. CDR3 amino acids: CASQGHGEQFF. CDR3 coding DNA: TGTGCCAGCCAGGGACACGGGGAGCAGTTCTTC.

The CDR3 DNA sequence: TGCGCCAGCAGCCAAGTATTCGGGACCCAGTACTTC. This codes for CASSQVFGTQYF. This chain joins TRBV4-1 and TRBJ2-5, with D uncertain. Trimming left V 1 base short and J 7 bases short, with 7 bases between. This CDR3 contains 12 residues. Germline V gene lookup returns CDR1 MGHRA and CDR2 YSYEKL.

CDR3 DNA sequence: TGTGCCAGCAGTGGTGACAGGGGGCATCAGCCCCAGCATTTT. Amino acids: CASSGDRGHQPQHF. This chain uses TRBV12-3 or TRBV12-4 with TRBJ1-5; 10 bases map to TRBD1. The CDR3 is made up of 14 amino acids. The V segment lost 5 bases and the J segment 5 bases; nucleotides outside the gene matches: 3.

This clonotype came up a few times. The chain links TRBV28 to TRBJ2-7; D is unresolved. The CDR3 is 13 amino acids. Trimming removed 8 bases from V and 4 bases from J, with 15 bases in between. Germline-derived CDR1 and CDR2 are MDHEN and SYDVKM. Here the CDR3 reads CASLNRHGYEQYF. The CDR3 nucleotides are TGTGCCAGCCTGAATAGGCACGGTTACGAGCAGTACTTC.

V gene TRBV28 combines with J gene TRBJ1-5; 9 bases match TRBD1. CDR1 and CDR2 (germline): MDHEN, SYDVKM. The CDR3 consists of 16 residues. V shed 9 bases and J 7 bases; nucleotides not matched to a gene: 16. DNA of the CDR3: TGTGCCAGTGACACCGGGACAGGGATAGGAACACAGCCCCAGCATTTT. As protein: CASDTGTGIGTQPQHF.

This clonotype was observed many times. V gene TRBV11-2 combines with J gene TRBJ2-1; D possibly matches TRBD1 or TRBD2 (5 bases each). Germline loops: CDR1 SGHAT, CDR2 FQNNGV. The CDR3 contains 15 residues. Trimming left V 5 bases short and J 6 bases short, with 17 bases between. In DNA, the CDR3 is TGTGCCAGCAGCAAAATCCAGGGACCGCTCAATGAGCAGTTCTTC. This codes for CASSKIQGPLNEQFF.

This clonotype was seen ten or more times. This chain links TRBV6-2 or TRBV6-3 with TRBJ1-5; 7 nucleotides line up with TRBD1. This CDR3 contains 14 residues. Germline V gene data show CDR1 as MNHEY and CDR2 as SVGEGT. The ends lost 7 bases at V and 7 bases at J; junction bases unmatched: 10. The CDR3 bases are TGTGCCAGCACCGTACAGGGGATCGGGCAGCCCCAGCATTTT. It yields the protein CASTVQGIGQPQHF.

This clonotype has at least ten counts. The chain employs TRBV7-6 and TRBJ1-6; D is ambiguous. Germline loops: CDR1 SGHVS, CDR2 FNYEAQ. The CDR3 contains 12 residues. The ends were cut back, 4 bases at V and 10 bases at J, with 8 bases in the middle. CDR3 DNA: TGTGCCAGCAGCTCTTATTACTCACCCCTCCACTTT. It specifies CASSSYYSPLHF.

This clonotype occurred many times. The J gene is TRBJ2-1, the V gene TRBV11-1; D possibly corresponds to TRBD1 (5 bases). The ends were cut back, 6 bases at V and 0 bases at J, with 18 bases in the middle. Germline V gene sequence: CDR1 SGHAT, CDR2 FQDESV (reference sequence). CDR3 size: 17 residues. In DNA form, the CDR3 reads TGTGCCAGCAGTAGAGATGGGGCGAGGAGCTCCTACAATGAGCAGTTCTTC. It encodes CASSRDGARSSYNEQFF.

This clonotype was observed a handful of times. This chain uses TRBV28 with TRBJ1-5, with no clear D. The CDR3 sequence is 15 residues long. V dropped 2 bases and J dropped 1 base, with 9 bases sitting between them. Germline V gene lookup returns CDR1 MDHEN and CDR2 SYDVKM. The CDR3 coding sequence is TGTGCCAGCAGTTTAAGGTCCCAGAGCAATCAGCCCCAGCATTTT. Translation: CASSLRSQSNQPQHF.

This clonotype was observed at least ten times. The chain couples TRBV5-6 to TRBJ2-7; D may be TRBD1 (6 bases). The V end was cut by 3 bases, the J end by 3 bases, with 13 bases between. Germline CDR1 reads SGHDT; CDR2 reads YYEEEE. The CDR3 has 14 residues. For the CDR3, the DNA is TGTGCCAGCAGCTATGGACAGATCAGCTACGAGCAGTACTTC. Protein: CASSYGQISYEQYF.

This chain connects TRBV29-1 to TRBJ2-6, with D possibly matching TRBD1 (6 bases). The CDR3 is 16 residues long. Trimming removed 4 bases at V and 1 base at J, with 14 bases between. In germline, CDR1 is SQVTM, CDR2 ANQGSEA. For the CDR3, the DNA is TGCAGCGTTGTGGGGGCGCGAGGATCTGGGGCCAACGTCCTGACTTTC. Amino acid sequence: CSVVGARGSGANVLTF.

The table lists this clonotype with many counts. This chain links TRBV28 with TRBJ2-2; 8 bases align to TRBD2. The J segment lost 7 bases and the V segment lost 3 bases, leaving 10 bases of the junction unmatched. The CDR3 runs 16 residues. Germline CDR1 MDHEN, CDR2 SYDVKM. The CDR3 DNA reads TGTGCCAGCAGTTTTCCGGGACTAGAAGTGATCGGGGAGCTGTTTTTT. This encodes CASSFPGLEVIGELFF.

The rearrangement uses TRBV6-8 and TRBJ2-1, with D possibly TRBD2 on 6 matching bases. Trimming cost V 4 bases and J 3 bases, with 10 bases left between them. The germline gives CDR1 MNHGY, CDR2 SAAAGT. CDR3 size: 14 residues. The DNA for the CDR3 is TGTGCCAGCAGTTTCCGGGACTTCTACAATGAGCAGTTCTTC. It yields the protein CASSFRDFYNEQFF.

The chain recombines TRBV25-1 with TRBJ2-6, with 8 bases identical to TRBD1. The germline V gene encodes CDR1 MGHDK and CDR2 SYGVNS. There are 16 residues in the CDR3. The V gene end was trimmed by 6 bases and the J gene end by 0 bases; junction bases not matched to a gene: 4. The CDR3 nucleotides read TGTGCCAGCAGGGAAACAGGGGGCTCTGGGGCCAACGTCCTGACTTTC. This encodes CASRETGGSGANVLTF. The whole variable domain, filled in from reference TRBV25-1 and TRBJ2-6, reads EADIYQTPRYLVIGTGKKITLECSQTMGHDKMYWYQQDPGMELHLIHYSYGVNSTEKGDLSSESTVSRIRTEHFPLTLESARPSHTSQYLCASRETGGSGANVLTFGAGSRLTVL.

In this sample, this clonotype turned up many times. V usage is TRBV20-1 and J usage is TRBJ2-5; TRBD2 matches 16 bases. From germline, CDR1 is DFQATT and CDR2 SNEGSKA (reference sequence). The CDR3 runs to 19 residues. The V gene end was trimmed by 2 bases and the J gene end by 0 bases; junction bases not matched to a gene: 9. The CDR3 loop is CSARSGLAGGLLHQETQYF. The CDR3 DNA sequence: TGCAGTGCTAGATCGGGACTAGCGGGAGGGCTTCTACACCAAGAGACCCAGTACTTC.

The genes are TRBV2 and TRBJ2-2; 7 bases match TRBD1. Germline CDR1 SNHLY, CDR2 FYNNEI. The CDR3 is made up of 13 amino acids. J lost 6 bases, V lost 10 bases, and 8 bases had no gene match. CDR3 DNA: TGTGCCACAAGGACAGGAGGCGCCGGGGAGCTGTTTTTT. It specifies CATRTGGAGELFF.

The V and J genes are TRBV12-5 and TRBJ2-5; maybe TRBD1 (5 bases). V was trimmed by 0 bases and J by 3 bases, leaving 8 bases between them. Germline values: CDR1 LGHNT, CDR2 FRNRAP. The CDR3 loop spans 14 amino acids. In DNA, the CDR3 is TGTGCTAGTGGTTTGGTAGACAGAGAAGAGACCCAGTACTTC. It translates to CASGLVDREETQYF.

This chain joins TRBV6-5 and TRBJ2-1, with D unclear. Trimming shortened V by 4 bases and J by 10 bases, and 11 bases separated the two germline ends. Germline assignment: CDR1 MNHEY and CDR2 SVGAGI. CDR3 length equals 12 residues. In nucleotides, the CDR3 is TGTGCCAGCAGTTGGCGGCTTGGGGAGCAGTTCTTC. This encodes CASSWRLGEQFF.

With regard to this clonotype: This could be a read error, since a much larger clone is one nucleotide away. The chain recombines TRBV10-3 with TRBJ1-5; 10 bases align to TRBD1. CDR3 length: 16 amino acids. Germline CDR1 reads ENHRY; CDR2 reads SYGVKD. Trimming at V came to 4 bases and at J to 2 bases, leaving 5 bases not matched to a gene. The CDR3 DNA reads TGTGCCATCAGTGGCAGGGACAGGGGAGGCAATCAGCCCCAGCATTTT. It translates to CAISGRDRGGNQPQHF.

This clonotype was seen repeatedly, ten times or more. The rearrangement joins TRBV7-9 to TRBJ1-3; a possible D gene is TRBD1 (5 bases). Per germline, CDR1 SEHNR and CDR2 FQNEAQ (reference sequence). The length of the CDR3 is 18 residues. The V and J ends lost 5 bases and 2 bases respectively, with 22 bases between them. The CDR3 loop is CASSILTRGYFAGNTIYF. The CDR3 region has the DNA TGTGCCAGCAGCATATTAACACGGGGGTACTTCGCTGGAAACACCATATATTTT.